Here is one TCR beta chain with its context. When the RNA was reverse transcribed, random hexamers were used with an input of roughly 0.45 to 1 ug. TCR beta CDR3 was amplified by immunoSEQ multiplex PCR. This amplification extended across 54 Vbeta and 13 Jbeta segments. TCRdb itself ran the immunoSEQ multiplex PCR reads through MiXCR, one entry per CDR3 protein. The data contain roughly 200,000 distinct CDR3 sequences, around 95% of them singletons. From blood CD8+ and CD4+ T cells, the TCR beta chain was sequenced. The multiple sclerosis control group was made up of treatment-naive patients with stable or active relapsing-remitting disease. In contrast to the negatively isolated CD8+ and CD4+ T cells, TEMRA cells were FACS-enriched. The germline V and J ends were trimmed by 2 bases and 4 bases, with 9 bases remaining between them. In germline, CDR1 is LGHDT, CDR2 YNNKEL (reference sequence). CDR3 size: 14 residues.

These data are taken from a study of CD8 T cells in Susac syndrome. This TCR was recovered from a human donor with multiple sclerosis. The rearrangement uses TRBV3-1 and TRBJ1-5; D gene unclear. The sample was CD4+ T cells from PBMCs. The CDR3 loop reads CASSQSAVNQPQHF. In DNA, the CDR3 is TGTGCCAGCAGCCAATCGGCCGTTAATCAGCCCCAGCATTTT.